Below, 10 T cell receptor beta chains from the same sample are listed, as sequenced in a study of shared clonotypes between healthy human individuals. The repertoire was sequenced with immunoSEQ multiplex PCR; TCRdb's copy has only in-frame clones and lacks some. The table has about 510,000 clones, about 96% seen once; the top ten hold 0.06%. The sequenced sample consisted of naive CD4+ T cells sorted from blood. The subset: CD45RA+ positively selected. These receptor sequences come from a woman under 40 in good health.

This clone showed up just once. Its ends do not fully match the called genes, so a read error is possible. The chain couples TRBV10-3 to TRBJ2-2; perhaps D is TRBD1 or TRBD2 (5 bases each). This CDR3 has 14 residues. Germline V gene lookup returns CDR1 ENHRY and CDR2 SYGVKD. In DNA, the CDR3 is TGTGCCAGCAGTGACTCGGGGCAGATCGGGGAGCTGTTTTTT. This encodes CASSDSGQIGELFF.

The CDR3 DNA reads as TGTGCCAGCAGTTTGCGGGTTGATGGCTACACCTTC. Translated: CASSLRVDGYTF. The chain employs TRBV28 and TRBJ1-2; D is unclear. Trimming cost V 3 bases and J 6 bases, with 8 bases left between them. The CDR3 sequence is 12 residues long. In germline, CDR1 is MDHEN, CDR2 SYDVKM.

This CDR3 reads CASSLVASGGYEQYF. In DNA, the CDR3 is TGTGCCAGCAGCTTAGTGGCTTCTGGAGGGTACGAGCAGTACTTC. J is TRBJ2-5 and V is TRBV7-9; TRBD2 is a possible D gene (6 bases). TRBJ2-7 explains the end of the DNA better; the J call may be wrong. This CDR3 has 15 amino acids. Germline V gives CDR1 SEHNR, CDR2 FQNEAQ (reference sequence).

The chain combines TRBV15 with TRBJ1-5, with no clear D. The CDR3 is 14 amino acids. Trimming stripped 5 bases from V and 5 bases from J, with 13 bases between. Per the germline V gene, CDR1 is LNHNV and CDR2 is YYDKDF (reference sequence). The DNA for the CDR3 is TGTGCCACCAGCCCTGGGCAGGTCGATCAGCCCCAGCATTTT. This sequence encodes CATSPGQVDQPQHF.

The V call is TRBV18, the J call TRBJ1-3; D gene ambiguous. The CDR3 extends over 16 amino acids. The V gene's germline CDR1 is KGHSH and CDR2 LQKENI. Trimming removed 1 base from V and 10 bases from J, with 20 bases in between. CDR3 sequence (DNA): TGTGCCAGCTCACCACAAGAGAGATACCTGCCGGGGACCATATATTTT. It translates to CASSPQERYLPGTIYF.

In its sample, this clone was seen a few times. The J gene is TRBJ2-2, the V gene TRBV11-2; TRBD2 aligns across 7 bases. Germline trimming cut 5 bases from V and 6 bases from J; bases unmatched to any gene: 6. The germline gives CDR1 SGHAT, CDR2 FQNNGV. The CDR3 is 14 residues long. The CDR3 nucleotides read TGTGCCAGCAGCCCGACTAGCAGGGCCGGGGAGCTGTTTTTT. The encoded protein is CASSPTSRAGELFF.

V gene TRBV7-8 combines with J gene TRBJ2-7, with D unclear. The CDR3 has 13 residues. V was trimmed by 5 bases and J by 2 bases, leaving 10 bases between them. CDR1 and CDR2 from the germline V gene are SGHVS and FQNEAQ. CDR3 sequence reads: CASSLQETYEQYF. CDR3 in DNA: TGTGCCAGCAGCCTACAAGAGACCTACGAGCAGTACTTC.

This chain links TRBV14 with TRBJ2-1, with D possibly being TRBD2 (6 bases). The CDR3 has 13 residues. Germline CDR1 and CDR2: SGHDN and FVKESK. The V gene lost 4 bases and the J gene lost 7 bases, with 11 bases spanning the gap. CDR3 in DNA: TGTGCCAGCAGCCCGCGGGGTGGGAATGAGCAGTTCTTC. Translated, it gives CASSPRGGNEQFF. Full variable domain (outside the CDR3, taken from reference TRBV14 and TRBJ2-1): EAGVTQFPSHSVIEKGQTVTLRCDPISGHDNLYWYRRVMGKEIKFLLHFVKESKQDESGMPNNRFLAERTGGTYSTLKVQPAELEDSGVYFCASSPRGGNEQFFGPGTRLTVL.

This chain connects TRBV28 to TRBJ2-5; TRBD1 matches 7 bases. The end of the DNA is better explained by TRBJ2-7, so the J call may be wrong. The CDR3 spans 16 residues. Germline-derived CDR1 and CDR2 are MDHEN and SYDVKM. Here the CDR3 DNA reads TGTGCCAGCAGTTTAACTCTCGGGACAGATTCCTACGAGCAGTACTTC. Translation: CASSLTLGTDSYEQYF.

The V call is TRBV28, the J call TRBJ2-1; 10 bases line up with TRBD2. Trimming removed 10 bases from V and 6 bases from J; junction bases left unmatched: 6. CDR3 length: 13 amino acids. Germline CDR1 MDHEN, CDR2 SYDVKM. Here the CDR3 reads CATLAGVVNEQFF. As DNA, the CDR3 is TGTGCCACCCTAGCGGGAGTAGTCAATGAGCAGTTCTTC.